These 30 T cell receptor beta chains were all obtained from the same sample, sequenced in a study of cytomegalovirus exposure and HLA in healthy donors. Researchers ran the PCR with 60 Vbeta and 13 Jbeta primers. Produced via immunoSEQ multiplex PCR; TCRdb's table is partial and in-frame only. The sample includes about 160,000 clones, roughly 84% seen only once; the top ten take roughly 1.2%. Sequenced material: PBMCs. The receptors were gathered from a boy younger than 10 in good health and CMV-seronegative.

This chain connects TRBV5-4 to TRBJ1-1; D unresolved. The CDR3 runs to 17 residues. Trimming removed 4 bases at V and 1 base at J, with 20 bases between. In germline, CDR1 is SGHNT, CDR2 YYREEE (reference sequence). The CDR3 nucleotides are TGTGCCAGCAGCCCCCCCCATGTCGGGAGCCCGAACACTGAAGCTTTCTTT. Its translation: CASSPPHVGSPNTEAFF.

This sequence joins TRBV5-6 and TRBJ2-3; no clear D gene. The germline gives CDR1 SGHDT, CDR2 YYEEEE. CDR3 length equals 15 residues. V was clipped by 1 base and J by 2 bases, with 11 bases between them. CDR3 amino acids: CASSLSERITDTQYF. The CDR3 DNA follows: TGTGCCAGCAGCTTGTCGGAGAGAATCACAGATACGCAGTATTTT.

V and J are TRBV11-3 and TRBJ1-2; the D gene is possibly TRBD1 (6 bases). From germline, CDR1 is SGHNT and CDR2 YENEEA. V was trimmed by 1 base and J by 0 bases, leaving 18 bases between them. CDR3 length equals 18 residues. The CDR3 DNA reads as TGTGCCAGCAGCTTAGTGGAGCCAGGGGTATCCACTAACTATGGCTACACCTTC. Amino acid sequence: CASSLVEPGVSTNYGYTF.

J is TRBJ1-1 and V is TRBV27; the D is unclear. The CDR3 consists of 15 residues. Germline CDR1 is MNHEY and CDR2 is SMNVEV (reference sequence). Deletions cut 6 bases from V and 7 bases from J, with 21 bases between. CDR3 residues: CASRNILRNAGEAFF. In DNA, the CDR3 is TGTGCCAGCAGAAACATTCTTAGGAACGCGGGTGAAGCTTTCTTT.

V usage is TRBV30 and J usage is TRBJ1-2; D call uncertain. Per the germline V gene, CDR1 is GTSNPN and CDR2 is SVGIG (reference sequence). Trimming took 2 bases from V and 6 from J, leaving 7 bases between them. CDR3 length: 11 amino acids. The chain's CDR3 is CAWSSGNGYTF. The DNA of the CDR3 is TGTGCCTGGAGTTCCGGGAATGGCTACACCTTC.

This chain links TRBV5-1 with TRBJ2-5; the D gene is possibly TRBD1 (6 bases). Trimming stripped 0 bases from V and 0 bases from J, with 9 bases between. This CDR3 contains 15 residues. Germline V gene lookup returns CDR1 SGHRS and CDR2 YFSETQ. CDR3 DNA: TGCGCCAGCAGCTTGGCCACAGGGTACCAAGAGACCCAGTACTTC. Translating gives CASSLATGYQETQYF.

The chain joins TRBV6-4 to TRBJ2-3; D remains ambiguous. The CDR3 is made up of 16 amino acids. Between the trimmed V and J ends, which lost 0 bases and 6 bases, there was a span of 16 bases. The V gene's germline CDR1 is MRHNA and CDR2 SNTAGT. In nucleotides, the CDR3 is TGTGCCAGCAGTGACTCGAGTATGGGCAGGTCGGATACGCAGTATTTT. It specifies CASSDSSMGRSDTQYF.

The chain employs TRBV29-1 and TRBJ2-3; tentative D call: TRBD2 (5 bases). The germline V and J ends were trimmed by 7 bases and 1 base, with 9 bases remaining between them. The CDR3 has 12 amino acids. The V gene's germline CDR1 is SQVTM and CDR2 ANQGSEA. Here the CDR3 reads CSATRGTDTQYF. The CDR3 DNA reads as TGCAGCGCCACTAGGGGCACAGATACGCAGTATTTT.

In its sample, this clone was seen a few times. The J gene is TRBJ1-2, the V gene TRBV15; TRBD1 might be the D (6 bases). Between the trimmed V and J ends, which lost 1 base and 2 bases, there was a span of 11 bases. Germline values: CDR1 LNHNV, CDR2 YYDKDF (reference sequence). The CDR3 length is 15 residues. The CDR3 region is CATSRAFQGNYGYTF. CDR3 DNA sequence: TGTGCCACCAGCAGAGCTTTCCAGGGGAACTATGGCTACACCTTC. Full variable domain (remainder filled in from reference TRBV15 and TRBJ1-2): DAMVIQNPRYQVTQFGKPVTLSCSQTLNHNVMYWYQQKSSQAPKLLFHYYDKDFNNEADTPDNFQSRRPNTSFCFLDIRSPGLGDTAMYLCATSRAFQGNYGYTFGSGTRLTVV.

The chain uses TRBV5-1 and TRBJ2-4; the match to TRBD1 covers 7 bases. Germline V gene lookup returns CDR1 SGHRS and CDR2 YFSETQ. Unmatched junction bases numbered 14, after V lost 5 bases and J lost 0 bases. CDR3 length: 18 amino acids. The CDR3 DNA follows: TGCGCCAGCAGTTCCTCCGGGACAGAAGGGCTAGCCAAAAACATTCAGTACTTC. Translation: CASSSSGTEGLAKNIQYF.

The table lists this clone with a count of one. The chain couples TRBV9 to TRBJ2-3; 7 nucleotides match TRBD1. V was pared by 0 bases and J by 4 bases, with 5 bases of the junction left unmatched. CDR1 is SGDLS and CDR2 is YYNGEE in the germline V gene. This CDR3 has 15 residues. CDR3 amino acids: CASSVAEGGADTQYF. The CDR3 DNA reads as TGTGCCAGCAGCGTAGCCGAAGGGGGCGCAGATACGCAGTATTTT. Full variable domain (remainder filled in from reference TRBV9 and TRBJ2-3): DSGVTQTPKHLITATGQRVTLRCSPRSGDLSVYWYQQSLDQGLQFLIQYYNGEERAKGNILERFSAQQFPDLHSELNLSSLELGDSALYFCASSVAEGGADTQYFGPGTRLTVL.

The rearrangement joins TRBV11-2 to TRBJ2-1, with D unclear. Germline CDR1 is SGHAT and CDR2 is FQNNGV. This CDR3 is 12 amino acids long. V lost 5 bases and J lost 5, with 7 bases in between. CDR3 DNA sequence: TGTGCCAGCAGCCCGTATAACAATGAGCAGTTCTTC. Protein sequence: CASSPYNNEQFF.

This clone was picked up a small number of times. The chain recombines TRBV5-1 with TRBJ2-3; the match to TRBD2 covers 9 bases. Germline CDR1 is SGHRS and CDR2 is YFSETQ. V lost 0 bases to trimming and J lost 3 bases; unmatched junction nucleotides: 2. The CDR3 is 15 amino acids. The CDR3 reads CASSLDLAGTDTQYF. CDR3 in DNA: TGCGCCAGCAGCTTGGATCTAGCGGGGACAGATACGCAGTATTTT.

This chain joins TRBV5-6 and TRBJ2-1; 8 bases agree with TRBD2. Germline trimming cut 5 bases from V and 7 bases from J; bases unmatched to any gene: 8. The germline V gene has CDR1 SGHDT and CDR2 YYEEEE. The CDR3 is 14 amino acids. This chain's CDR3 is CASRTGGSLNEQFF. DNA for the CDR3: TGTGCCAGCAGAACGGGGGGGAGTTTGAATGAGCAGTTCTTC.

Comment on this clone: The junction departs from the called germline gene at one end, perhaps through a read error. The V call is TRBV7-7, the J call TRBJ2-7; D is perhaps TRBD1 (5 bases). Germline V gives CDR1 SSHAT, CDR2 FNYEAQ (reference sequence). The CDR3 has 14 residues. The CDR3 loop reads CASNLGPNAGEQYF. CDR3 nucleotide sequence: TGTGCTAGCAACTTAGGCCCCAATGCAGGGGAGCAGTACTTC.

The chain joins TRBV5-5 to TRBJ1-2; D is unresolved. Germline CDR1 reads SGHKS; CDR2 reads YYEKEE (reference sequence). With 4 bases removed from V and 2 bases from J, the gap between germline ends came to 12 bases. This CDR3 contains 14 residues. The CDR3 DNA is TGTGCCAGCAGCCCCATACCAGTGAACTATGGCTACACCTTC. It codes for CASSPIPVNYGYTF. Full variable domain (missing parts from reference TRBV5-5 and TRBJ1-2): DAGVTQSPTHLIKTRGQQVTLRCSPISGHKSVSWYQQVLGQGPQFIFQYYEKEERGRGNFPDRFSARQFPNYSSELNVNALLLGDSALYLCASSPIPVNYGYTFGSGTRLTVV.

CDR3 region: CASSDDVGAGGNTIYF. The CDR3 DNA reads TGTGCCAGCAGTGATGATGTGGGGGCAGGAGGAAACACCATATATTTT. The chain employs TRBV25-1 and TRBJ1-3, with D perhaps matching TRBD1 (6 bases). Germline values: CDR1 MGHDK, CDR2 SYGVNS. The CDR3 extends over 16 amino acids. Deletions cut 3 bases from V and 4 bases from J, with 16 bases between.

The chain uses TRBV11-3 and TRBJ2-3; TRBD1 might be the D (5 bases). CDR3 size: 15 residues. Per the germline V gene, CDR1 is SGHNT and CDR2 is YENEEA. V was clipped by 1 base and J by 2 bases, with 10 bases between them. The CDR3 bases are TGTGCCAGCAGCTTAGGGGTGGGGCCCACAGATACGCAGTATTTT. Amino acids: CASSLGVGPTDTQYF.

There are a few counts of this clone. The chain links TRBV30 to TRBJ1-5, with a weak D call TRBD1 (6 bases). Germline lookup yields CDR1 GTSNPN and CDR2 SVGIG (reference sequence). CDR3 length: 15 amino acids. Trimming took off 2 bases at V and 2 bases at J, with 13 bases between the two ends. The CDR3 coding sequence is TGTGCCTGGAGTTTCTACAGGGATGGCAATCAGCCCCAGCATTTT. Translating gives CAWSFYRDGNQPQHF.

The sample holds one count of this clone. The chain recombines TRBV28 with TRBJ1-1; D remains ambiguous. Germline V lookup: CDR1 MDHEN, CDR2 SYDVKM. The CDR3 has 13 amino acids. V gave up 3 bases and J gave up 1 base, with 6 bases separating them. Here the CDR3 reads CASSFHGNTEAFF. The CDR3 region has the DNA TGTGCCAGCAGTTTCCACGGGAACACTGAAGCTTTCTTT.

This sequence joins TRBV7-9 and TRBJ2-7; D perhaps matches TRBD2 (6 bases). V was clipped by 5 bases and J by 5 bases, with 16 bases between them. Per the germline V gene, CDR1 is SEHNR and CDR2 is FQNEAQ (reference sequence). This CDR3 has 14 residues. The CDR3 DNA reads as TGTGCCAGCAGCCTCGGGTGGGAGGAGAACGAGCAGTACTTC. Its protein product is CASSLGWEENEQYF.

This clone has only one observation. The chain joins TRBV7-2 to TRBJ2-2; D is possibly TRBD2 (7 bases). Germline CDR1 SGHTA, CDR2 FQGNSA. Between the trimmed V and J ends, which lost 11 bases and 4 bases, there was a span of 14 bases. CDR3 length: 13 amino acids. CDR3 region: CALGGGSTGELFF. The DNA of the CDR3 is TGTGCCCTAGGGGGGGGGTCCACCGGGGAGCTGTTTTTT.

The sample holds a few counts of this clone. The CDR3 loop is CASSESGFGGADTQYF. As DNA, the CDR3 is TGTGCCAGCAGTGAATCGGGCTTCGGGGGGGCAGATACGCAGTATTTT. The gene calls are TRBV6-1 and TRBJ2-3, with 8 bases aligning to TRBD2. From germline, CDR1 is MNHNS and CDR2 SASEGT. This CDR3 is built from 16 residues. The V segment lost 2 bases and the J segment 4 bases; nucleotides outside the gene matches: 8.

This chain's CDR3 is CASSSGGNGYTF. CDR3 nucleotide sequence: TGTGCCAGCTCCTCGGGAGGGAATGGCTACACCTTC. This chain uses TRBV18 with TRBJ1-2; D remains ambiguous. V lost 6 bases and J lost 6, with 11 bases in between. The CDR3 totals 12 residues. The germline CDR1 and CDR2 sequences are KGHSH and LQKENI.

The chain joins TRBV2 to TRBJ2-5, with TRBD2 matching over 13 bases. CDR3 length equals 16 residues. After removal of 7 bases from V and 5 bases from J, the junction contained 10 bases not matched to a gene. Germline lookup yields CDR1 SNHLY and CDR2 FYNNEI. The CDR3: CASISRTSGRGETQYF. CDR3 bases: TGTGCCAGCATATCTAGGACTAGCGGGAGAGGGGAGACCCAGTACTTC.

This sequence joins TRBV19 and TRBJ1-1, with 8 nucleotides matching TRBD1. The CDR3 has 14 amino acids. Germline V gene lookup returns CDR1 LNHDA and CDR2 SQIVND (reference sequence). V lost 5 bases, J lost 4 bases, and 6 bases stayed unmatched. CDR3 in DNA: TGTGCCAGTAGTTTCGGGACAGGAGCCACTGAAGCTTTCTTT. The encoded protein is CASSFGTGATEAFF.

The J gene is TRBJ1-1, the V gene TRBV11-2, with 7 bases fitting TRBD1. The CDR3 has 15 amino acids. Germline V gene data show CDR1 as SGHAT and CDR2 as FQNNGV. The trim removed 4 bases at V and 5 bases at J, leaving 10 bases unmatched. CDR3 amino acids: CASSSSPRQGTEAFF. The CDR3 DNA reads TGTGCCAGCAGCTCCTCCCCCAGACAGGGTACTGAAGCTTTCTTT.

Here the CDR3 DNA reads TGTGCCAGCAGCCGGCTAGCTCACACAGATACGCAGTATTTT. Translation gives CASSRLAHTDTQYF. V gene TRBV13 combines with J gene TRBJ2-3; D may be TRBD2 (5 bases). From germline, CDR1 is PRHDT and CDR2 FYEKMQ (reference sequence). Trimming shortened V by 5 bases and J by 2 bases, and 11 bases separated the two germline ends. This CDR3 is built from 14 residues.

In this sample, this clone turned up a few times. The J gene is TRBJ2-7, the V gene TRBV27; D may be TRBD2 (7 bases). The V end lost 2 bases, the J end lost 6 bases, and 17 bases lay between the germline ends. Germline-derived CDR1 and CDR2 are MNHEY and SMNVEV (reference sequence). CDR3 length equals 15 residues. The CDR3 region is CASSLRSGEGIEQYF. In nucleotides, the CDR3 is TGTGCCAGCAGTTTAAGGTCAGGGGAGGGCATCGAGCAGTACTTC.

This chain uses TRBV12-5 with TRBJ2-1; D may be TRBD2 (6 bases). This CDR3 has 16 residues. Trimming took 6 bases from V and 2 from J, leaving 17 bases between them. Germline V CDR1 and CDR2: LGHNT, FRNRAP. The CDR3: CASGPLRGTPYNEQFF. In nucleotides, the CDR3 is TGTGCTAGTGGCCCTCTCCGCGGGACCCCCTACAATGAGCAGTTCTTC.